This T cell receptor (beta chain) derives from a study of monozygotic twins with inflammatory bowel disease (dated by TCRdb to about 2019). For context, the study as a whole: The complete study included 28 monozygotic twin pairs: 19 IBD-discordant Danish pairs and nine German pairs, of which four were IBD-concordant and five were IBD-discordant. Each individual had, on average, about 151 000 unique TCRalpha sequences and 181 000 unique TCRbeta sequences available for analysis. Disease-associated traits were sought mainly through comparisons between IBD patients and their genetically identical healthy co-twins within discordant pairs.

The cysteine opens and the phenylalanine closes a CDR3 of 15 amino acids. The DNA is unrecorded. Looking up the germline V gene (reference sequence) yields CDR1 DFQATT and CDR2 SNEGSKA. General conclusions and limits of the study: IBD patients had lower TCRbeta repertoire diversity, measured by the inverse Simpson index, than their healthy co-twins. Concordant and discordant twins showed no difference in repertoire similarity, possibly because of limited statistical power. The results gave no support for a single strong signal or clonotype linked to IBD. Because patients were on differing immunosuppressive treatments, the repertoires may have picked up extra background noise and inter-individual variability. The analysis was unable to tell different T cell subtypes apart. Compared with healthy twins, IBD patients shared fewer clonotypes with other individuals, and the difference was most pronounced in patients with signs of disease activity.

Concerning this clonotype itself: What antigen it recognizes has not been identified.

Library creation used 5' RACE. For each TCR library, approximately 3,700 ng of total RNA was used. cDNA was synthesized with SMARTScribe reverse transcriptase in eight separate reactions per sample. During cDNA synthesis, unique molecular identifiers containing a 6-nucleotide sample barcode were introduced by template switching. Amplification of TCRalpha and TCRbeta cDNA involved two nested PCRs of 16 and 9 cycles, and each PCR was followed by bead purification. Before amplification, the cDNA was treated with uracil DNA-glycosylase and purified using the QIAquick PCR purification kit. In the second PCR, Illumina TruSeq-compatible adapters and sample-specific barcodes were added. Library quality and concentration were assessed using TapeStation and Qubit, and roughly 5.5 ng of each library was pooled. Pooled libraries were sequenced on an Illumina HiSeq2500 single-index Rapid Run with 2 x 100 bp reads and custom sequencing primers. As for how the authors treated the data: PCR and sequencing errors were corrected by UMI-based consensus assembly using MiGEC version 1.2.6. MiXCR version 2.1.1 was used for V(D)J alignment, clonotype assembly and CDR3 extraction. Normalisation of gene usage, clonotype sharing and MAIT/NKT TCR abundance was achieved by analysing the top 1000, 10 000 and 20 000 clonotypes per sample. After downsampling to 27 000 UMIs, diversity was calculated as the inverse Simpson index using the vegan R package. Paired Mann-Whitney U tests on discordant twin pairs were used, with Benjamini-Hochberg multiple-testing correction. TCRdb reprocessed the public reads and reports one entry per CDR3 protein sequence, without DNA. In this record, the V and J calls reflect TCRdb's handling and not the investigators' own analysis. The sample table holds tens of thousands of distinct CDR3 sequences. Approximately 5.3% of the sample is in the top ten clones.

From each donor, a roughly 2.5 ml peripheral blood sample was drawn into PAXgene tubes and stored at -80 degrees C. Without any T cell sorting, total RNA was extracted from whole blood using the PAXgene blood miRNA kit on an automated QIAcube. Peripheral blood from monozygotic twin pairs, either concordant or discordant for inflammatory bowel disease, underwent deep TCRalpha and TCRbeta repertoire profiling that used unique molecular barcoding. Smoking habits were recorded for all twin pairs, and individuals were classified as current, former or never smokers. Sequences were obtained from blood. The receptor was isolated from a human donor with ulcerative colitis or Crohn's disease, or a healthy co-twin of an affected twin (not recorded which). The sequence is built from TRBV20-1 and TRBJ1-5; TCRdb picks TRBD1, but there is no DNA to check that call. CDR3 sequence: CSARAGQGENQPQHF.